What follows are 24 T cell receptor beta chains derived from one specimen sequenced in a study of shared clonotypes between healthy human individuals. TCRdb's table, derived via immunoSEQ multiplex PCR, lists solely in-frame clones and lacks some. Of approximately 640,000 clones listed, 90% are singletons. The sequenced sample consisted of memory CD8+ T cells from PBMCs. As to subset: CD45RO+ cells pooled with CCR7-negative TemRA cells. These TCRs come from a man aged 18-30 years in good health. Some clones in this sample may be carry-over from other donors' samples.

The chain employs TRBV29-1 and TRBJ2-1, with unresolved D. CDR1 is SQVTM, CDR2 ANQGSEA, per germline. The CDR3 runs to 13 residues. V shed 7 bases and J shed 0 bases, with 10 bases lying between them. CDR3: CSATEYSYNEQFF. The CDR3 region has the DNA TGCAGCGCCACGGAGTACTCCTACAATGAGCAGTTCTTC.

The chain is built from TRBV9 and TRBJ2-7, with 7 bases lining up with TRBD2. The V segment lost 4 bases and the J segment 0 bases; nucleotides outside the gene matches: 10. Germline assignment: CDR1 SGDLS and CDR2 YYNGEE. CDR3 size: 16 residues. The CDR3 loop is CASSPQAGTLSYEQYF. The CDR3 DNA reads TGTGCCAGCAGCCCACAAGCGGGAACCCTCTCCTACGAGCAGTACTTC.

The CDR3: CASSFSAGGTGELFF. The CDR3 nucleotides read TGTGCCAGCAGCTTTTCGGCCGGGGGCACCGGGGAGCTGTTTTTT. This chain uses TRBV11-3 with TRBJ2-2; D might be TRBD2 (6 bases). Trimming stripped 3 bases from V and 4 bases from J, with 12 bases between. The CDR3 totals 15 residues. Germline V lookup: CDR1 SGHNT, CDR2 YENEEA.

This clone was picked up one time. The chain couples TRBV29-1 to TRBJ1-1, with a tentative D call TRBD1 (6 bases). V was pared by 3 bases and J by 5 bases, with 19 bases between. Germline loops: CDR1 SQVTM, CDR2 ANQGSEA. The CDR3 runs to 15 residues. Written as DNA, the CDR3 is TGCAGCGTTGACGAAATCCCACAGGGATGGACTGAAGCTTTCTTT. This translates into CSVDEIPQGWTEAFF.

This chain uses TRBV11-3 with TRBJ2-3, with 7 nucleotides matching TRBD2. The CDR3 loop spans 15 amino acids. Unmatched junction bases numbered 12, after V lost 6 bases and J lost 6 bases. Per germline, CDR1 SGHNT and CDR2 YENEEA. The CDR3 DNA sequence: TGTGCCAGCAGTACCGAAGGACTAGTTTCGGATACGCAGTATTTT. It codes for CASSTEGLVSDTQYF.

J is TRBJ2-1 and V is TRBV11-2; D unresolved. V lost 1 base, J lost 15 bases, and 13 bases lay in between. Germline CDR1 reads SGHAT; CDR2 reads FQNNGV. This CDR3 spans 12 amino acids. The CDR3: CASSLGGLPRFF. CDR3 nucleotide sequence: TGTGCCAGCAGCTTAGGTGGCTTGCCTCGGTTCTTC.

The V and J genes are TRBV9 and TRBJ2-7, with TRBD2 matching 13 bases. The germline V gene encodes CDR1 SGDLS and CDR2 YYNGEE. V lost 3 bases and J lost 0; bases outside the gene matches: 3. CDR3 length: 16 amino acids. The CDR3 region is CASSDRTSGGSYEQYF. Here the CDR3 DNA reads TGTGCCAGCAGCGACCGGACTAGCGGGGGCTCCTACGAGCAGTACTTC.

CDR3 DNA: TGTGCCAGTAAGATAGGAACTGAAGCTTTCTTT. This encodes CASKIGTEAFF. The gene calls are TRBV19 and TRBJ1-1; unclear D gene. This CDR3 contains 11 residues. CDR1 LNHDA and CDR2 SQIVND come from the germline V gene (reference sequence). V dropped 7 bases and J dropped 5 bases, with 8 bases sitting between them.

The CDR3 DNA follows: TGTGCCAGTAGTATGCCCAGGAGCGGGAGGATTGAGCAGTTCTTC. It is translated as CASSMPRSGRIEQFF. The V and J genes are TRBV19 and TRBJ2-1; 9 nucleotides match TRBD2. CDR3 length: 15 amino acids. After removal of 3 bases from V and 9 bases from J, the junction contained 9 bases not matched to a gene. The germline CDR1 and CDR2 sequences are LNHDA and SQIVND (reference sequence).

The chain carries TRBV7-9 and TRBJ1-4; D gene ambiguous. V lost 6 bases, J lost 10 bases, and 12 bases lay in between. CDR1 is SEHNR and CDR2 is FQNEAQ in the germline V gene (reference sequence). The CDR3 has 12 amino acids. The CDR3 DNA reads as TGTGCCAGCAGTTGGACGTCCGGAAAACTGTTTTTT. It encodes CASSWTSGKLFF.

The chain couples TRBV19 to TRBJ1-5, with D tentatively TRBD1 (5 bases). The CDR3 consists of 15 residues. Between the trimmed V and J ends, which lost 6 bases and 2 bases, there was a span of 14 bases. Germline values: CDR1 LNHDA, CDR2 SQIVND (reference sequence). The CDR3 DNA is TGTGCCAGTAGCCCTAGCAGGGACGGCAATCAGCCCCAGCATTTT. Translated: CASSPSRDGNQPQHF.

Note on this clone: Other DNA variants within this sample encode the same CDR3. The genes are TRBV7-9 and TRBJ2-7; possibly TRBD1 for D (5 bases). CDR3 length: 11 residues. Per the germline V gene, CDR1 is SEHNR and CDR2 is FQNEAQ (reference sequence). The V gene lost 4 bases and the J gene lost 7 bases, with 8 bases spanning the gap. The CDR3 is CASSWGGEQYF. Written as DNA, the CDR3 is TGTGCCAGCAGCTGGGGCGGTGAGCAGTACTTC. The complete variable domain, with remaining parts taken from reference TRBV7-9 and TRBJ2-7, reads DTGVSQNPRHKITKRGQNVTFRCDPISEHNRLYWYRQTLGQGPEFLTYFQNEAQLEKSRLLSDRFSAERPKGSFSTLEIQRTEQGDSAMYLCASSWGGEQYFGPGTRLTVT.

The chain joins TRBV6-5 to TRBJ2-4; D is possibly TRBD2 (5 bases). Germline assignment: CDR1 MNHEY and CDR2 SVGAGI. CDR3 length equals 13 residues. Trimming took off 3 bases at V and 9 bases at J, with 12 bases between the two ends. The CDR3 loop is CASSYSYRGIQYF. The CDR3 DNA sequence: TGTGCCAGCAGTTATAGCTATCGGGGCATTCAGTACTTC.

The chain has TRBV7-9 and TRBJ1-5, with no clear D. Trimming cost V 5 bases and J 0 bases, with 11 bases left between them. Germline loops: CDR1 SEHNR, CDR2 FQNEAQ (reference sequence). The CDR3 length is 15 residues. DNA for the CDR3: TGTGCCAGCAGCGCAAATGTCGATAGCAATCAGCCCCAGCATTTT. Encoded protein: CASSANVDSNQPQHF.

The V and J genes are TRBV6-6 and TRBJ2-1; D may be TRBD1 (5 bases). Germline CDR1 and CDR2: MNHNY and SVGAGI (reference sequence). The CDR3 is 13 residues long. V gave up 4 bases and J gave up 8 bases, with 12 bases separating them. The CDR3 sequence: CASSWGDRDEQFF. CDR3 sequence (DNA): TGTGCCAGCAGTTGGGGCGACCGGGATGAGCAGTTCTTC.

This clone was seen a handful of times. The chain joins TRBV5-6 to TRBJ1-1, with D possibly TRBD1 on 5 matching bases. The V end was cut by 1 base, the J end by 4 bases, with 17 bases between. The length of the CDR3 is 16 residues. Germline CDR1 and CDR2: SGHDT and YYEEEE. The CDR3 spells CASSLKGLIGGTEAFF. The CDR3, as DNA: TGTGCCAGCAGCTTGAAGGGGCTAATAGGCGGCACTGAAGCTTTCTTT.

Here the CDR3 reads CASSFGLARNYEQYF. The CDR3 DNA sequence: TGTGCCAGCAGTTTCGGACTAGCGCGAAACTACGAGCAGTACTTC. This chain uses TRBV28 with TRBJ2-7; 9 bases agree with TRBD2. The junction had 6 bases not matched to a gene; V was cut back by 3 bases and J by 3 bases. This CDR3 region has 15 residues. Germline values: CDR1 MDHEN, CDR2 SYDVKM. Full variable domain (outside the CDR3, taken from reference TRBV28 and TRBJ2-7): DVKVTQSSRYLVKRTGEKVFLECVQDMDHENMFWYRQDPGLGLRLIYFSYDVKMKEKGDIPEGYSVSREKKERFSLILESASTNQTSMYLCASSFGLARNYEQYFGPGTRLTVT.

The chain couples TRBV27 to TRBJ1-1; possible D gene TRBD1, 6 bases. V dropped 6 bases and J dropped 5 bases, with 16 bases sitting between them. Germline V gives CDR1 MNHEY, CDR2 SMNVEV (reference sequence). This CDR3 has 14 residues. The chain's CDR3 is CASSSGGGWTEAFF. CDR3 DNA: TGTGCCAGCAGCTCGGGGGGGGGCTGGACTGAAGCTTTCTTT.

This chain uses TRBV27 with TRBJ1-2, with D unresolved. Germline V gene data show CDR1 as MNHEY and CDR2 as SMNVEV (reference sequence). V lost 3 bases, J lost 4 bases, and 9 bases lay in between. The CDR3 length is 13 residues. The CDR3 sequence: CASSFTAVYGYTF. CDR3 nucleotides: TGTGCCAGCAGTTTTACGGCGGTCTATGGCTACACCTTC.

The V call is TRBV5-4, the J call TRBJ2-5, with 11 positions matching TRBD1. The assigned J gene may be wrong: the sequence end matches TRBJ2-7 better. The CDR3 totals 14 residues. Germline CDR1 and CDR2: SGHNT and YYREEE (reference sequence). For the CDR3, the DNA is TGTGCCAGCAGCATAGGGACAGGGGGCTACGAGCAGTACTTC. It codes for CASSIGTGGYEQYF.

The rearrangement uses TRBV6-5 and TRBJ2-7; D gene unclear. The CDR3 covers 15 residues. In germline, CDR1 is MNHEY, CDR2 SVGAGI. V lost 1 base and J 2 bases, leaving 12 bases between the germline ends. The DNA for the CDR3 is TGTGCCAGCAGTTACTTGGAGACAAACACCTACGAGCAGTACTTC. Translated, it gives CASSYLETNTYEQYF.

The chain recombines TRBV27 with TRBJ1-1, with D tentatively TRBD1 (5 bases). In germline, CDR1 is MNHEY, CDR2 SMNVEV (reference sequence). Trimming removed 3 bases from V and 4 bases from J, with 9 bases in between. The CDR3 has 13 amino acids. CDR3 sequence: CASSFGTFTEAFF. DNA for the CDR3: TGTGCCAGCAGTTTTGGGACCTTCACTGAAGCTTTCTTT.

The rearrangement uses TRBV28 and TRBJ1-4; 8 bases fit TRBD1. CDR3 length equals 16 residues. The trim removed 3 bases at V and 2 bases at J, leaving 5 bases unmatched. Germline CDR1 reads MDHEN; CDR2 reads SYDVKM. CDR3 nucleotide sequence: TGTGCCAGCAGTTTCCTAAGGACAGGGACTAATGAAAAACTGTTTTTT. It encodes CASSFLRTGTNEKLFF.

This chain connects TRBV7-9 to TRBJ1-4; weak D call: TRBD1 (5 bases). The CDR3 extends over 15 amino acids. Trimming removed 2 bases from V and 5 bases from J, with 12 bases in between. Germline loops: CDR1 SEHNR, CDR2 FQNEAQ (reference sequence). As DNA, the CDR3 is TGTGCCAGCAGCTTAACGGACACCACGAATGAAAAACTGTTTTTT. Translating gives CASSLTDTTNEKLFF.